This note documents a single T cell receptor (beta chain) sequence. Its antigen is undetermined. The record originates from a study of radiation and T cells in renal cell carcinoma. The V segment lost 3 bases and the J segment 2 bases; nucleotides outside the gene matches: 5. Per the germline V gene, CDR1 is KGHSH and CDR2 is LQKENI. The CDR3 has 15 residues. Libraries were prepared by immunoSEQ multiplex PCR; TCRdb keeps only in-frame clonotypes and omits some of them. The sample consists of about 78,000 clones, roughly nine tenths of them appearing once. Time point specified: blood 4 weeks post-SBRT, at nephrectomy. The treatment denotes: 15 Gy SBRT to primary tumor, nephrectomy 4 weeks later. Nephrectomy followed 15 Gy stereotactic body radiation by 4 weeks. Serial blood draws occurred at baseline and 2 and 4 weeks post-SBRT. This renal cell carcinoma was of the clear cell type. Study-level findings and limits: From baseline, blood top tumor clonotypes peaked at 2 weeks post-radiation.

The chain uses TRBV18 and TRBJ1-1, with 8 positions matching TRBD1. The sample consisted of blood, taken from a patient whose treatment included radiotherapy and nephrectomy. This clonotype was obtained from a woman in her 70s with renal cell carcinoma. For the CDR3, the DNA is TGTGCCAGCTCACCTCAGACAGGGGCTAACACTGAAGCTTTCTTT. Translating gives CASSPQTGANTEAFF. Full variable domain (rest looked up from reference TRBV18 and TRBJ1-1): NAGVMQNPRHLVRRRGQEARLRCSPMKGHSHVYWYRQLPEEGLKFMVYLQKENIIDESGMPKERFSAEFPKEGPSILRIQQVVRGDSAAYFCASSPQTGANTEAFFGQGTRLTVV.